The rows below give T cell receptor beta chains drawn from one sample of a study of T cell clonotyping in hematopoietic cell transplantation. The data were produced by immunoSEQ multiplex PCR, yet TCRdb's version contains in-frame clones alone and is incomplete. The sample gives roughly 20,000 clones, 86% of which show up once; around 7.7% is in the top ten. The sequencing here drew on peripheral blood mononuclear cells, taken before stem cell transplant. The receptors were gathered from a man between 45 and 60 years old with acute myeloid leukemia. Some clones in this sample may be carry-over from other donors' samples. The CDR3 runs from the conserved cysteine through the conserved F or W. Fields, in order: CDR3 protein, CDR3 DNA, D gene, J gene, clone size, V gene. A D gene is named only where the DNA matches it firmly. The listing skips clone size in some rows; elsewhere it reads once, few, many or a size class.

CDR3 protein: CASSIRDGNTEAFF
CDR3 DNA: TGTGCCAGTAGTATCCGGGACGGGAACACTGAAGCTTTCTTT
D gene: NA
J gene: TRBJ1-1
clone size: NA
V gene: TRBV19

CDR3 protein: CASSLPGLAGGREQFF
CDR3 DNA: TGTGCCAGCAGCCTACCGGGACTAGCGGGGGGGCGTGAGCAGTTCTTC
D gene: TRBD2
J gene: TRBJ2-1
clone size: NA
V gene: TRBV5-4

CDR3 protein: CASGGVNYEQYF
CDR3 DNA: TGTGCCAGCGGGGGGGTTAATTACGAGCAGTACTTC
D gene: TRBD2
J gene: TRBJ2-7
clone size: NA
V gene: TRBV6-5

CDR3 protein: CASSLSGIPGETQYF
CDR3 DNA: TGTGCCAGCAGCTTAAGCGGGATACCGGGAGAGACCCAGTACTTC
D gene: NA
J gene: TRBJ2-5
clone size: NA
V gene: TRBV7-3

CDR3 protein: CASSRKRGGVGFSYEQYF
CDR3 DNA: TGTGCCAGCAGCCGGAAGCGGGGGGGTGTGGGATTCTCCTACGAGCAGTACTTC
D gene: TRBD2
J gene: TRBJ2-7
clone size: NA
V gene: TRBV14

CDR3 protein: CASSQVRGGEQYF
CDR3 DNA: TGTGCCAGCAGCCAAGTTAGGGGGGGCGAGCAGTACTTC
D gene: NA
J gene: TRBJ2-7
clone size: NA
V gene: TRBV4-2

CDR3 protein: CASSIRDRDGGELFF
CDR3 DNA: TGTGCCAGTAGTATCCGGGACAGGGATGGCGGGGAGCTGTTTTTT
D gene: TRBD1
J gene: TRBJ2-2
clone size: NA
V gene: TRBV19

CDR3 protein: CASSLDVGSEAFF
CDR3 DNA: TGTGCCAGCAGCTTAGACGTCGGGTCTGAAGCTTTCTTT
D gene: NA
J gene: TRBJ1-1
clone size: NA
V gene: TRBV11-3

CDR3 protein: CASSPLGDGNGYTF
CDR3 DNA: TGTGCCAGCTCACCCCTGGGGGATGGAAATGGCTACACCTTC
D gene: NA
J gene: TRBJ1-2
clone size: NA
V gene: TRBV18

CDR3 protein: CASRPYGSTEAFF
CDR3 DNA: TGCGCCAGCAGGCCCTACGGGAGCACTGAAGCTTTCTTT
D gene: NA
J gene: TRBJ1-1
clone size: NA
V gene: TRBV5-1

CDR3 protein: CASSLTGGTEAFF
CDR3 DNA: TGCGCCAGCAGCCTGACAGGGGGGACTGAAGCTTTCTTT
D gene: TRBD1
J gene: TRBJ1-1
clone size: NA
V gene: TRBV5-1

CDR3 protein: CASKGGELAGGSNEQFF
CDR3 DNA: TGTGCCAGCAAGGGGGGAGAACTAGCGGGGGGAAGCAATGAGCAGTTCTTC
D gene: TRBD2
J gene: TRBJ2-1
clone size: NA
V gene: TRBV9

CDR3 protein: CASSELVSGGEQFF
CDR3 DNA: TGTGCCAGCAGTGAACTGGTTAGCGGGGGGGAGCAGTTCTTC
D gene: TRBD2
J gene: TRBJ2-1
clone size: NA
V gene: TRBV2

CDR3 protein: CASSPTRQDAYGYTF
CDR3 DNA: TGCGCCAGCAGCCCCACCCGACAGGATGCCTATGGCTACACCTTC
D gene: NA
J gene: TRBJ1-2
clone size: NA
V gene: TRBV4-3

CDR3 protein: CASSQVGVVKPQHF
CDR3 DNA: TGCGCCAGCAGCCAAGTCGGCGTTGTAAAGCCCCAGCATTTT
D gene: NA
J gene: TRBJ1-5
clone size: NA
V gene: TRBV4-1

CDR3 protein: CASSQLGRTNSPLHF
CDR3 DNA: TGTGCCAGCAGCCAACTTGGACGGACTAATTCACCCCTCCACTTT
D gene: NA
J gene: TRBJ1-6
clone size: NA
V gene: TRBV4-2

CDR3 protein: CASSPDSPETQYF
CDR3 DNA: TGCGCCAGCAGCCCCGACTCGCCGGAGACCCAGTACTTC
D gene: NA
J gene: TRBJ2-5
clone size: NA
V gene: TRBV5-1

CDR3 protein: CASSQDLSYGYTF
CDR3 DNA: TGCGCCAGCAGCCAAGATCTCAGCTATGGCTACACCTTC
D gene: NA
J gene: TRBJ1-2
clone size: few
V gene: TRBV4-3

CDR3 protein: CASSRDRDGYTF
CDR3 DNA: TGTGCCAGTAGTCGGGACAGGGATGGCTACACCTTC
D gene: TRBD1
J gene: TRBJ1-2
clone size: NA
V gene: TRBV19

CDR3 protein: CASSRGRGGTDTQYF
CDR3 DNA: TGCGCCAGCTCTAGGGGGCGGGGGGGCACAGATACGCAGTATTTT
D gene: NA
J gene: TRBJ2-3
clone size: NA
V gene: TRBV4-1

CDR3 protein: CASSLRRSGNTIYF
CDR3 DNA: TGTGCCAGCAGCTTGAGAAGGTCTGGAAACACCATATATTTT
D gene: NA
J gene: TRBJ1-3
clone size: NA
V gene: TRBV7-2

CDR3 protein: CASSLWGEKLFF
CDR3 DNA: TGTGCCAGCAGCTTATGGGGGGAAAAACTGTTTTTT
D gene: NA
J gene: TRBJ1-4
clone size: NA
V gene: TRBV7-9

CDR3 protein: CAWTGWSGHEKLFF
CDR3 DNA: TGTGCCTGGACCGGGTGGTCTGGACATGAAAAACTGTTTTTT
D gene: NA
J gene: TRBJ1-4
clone size: few
V gene: TRBV30

CDR3 protein: CASSYDRRDRKGYTF
CDR3 DNA: TGTGCCAGCAGCTACGATCGTAGGGATCGGAAAGGCTACACCTTC
D gene: NA
J gene: TRBJ1-2
clone size: few
V gene: TRBV5-4

CDR3 protein: CASSSSPGRNQPQHF
CDR3 DNA: TGTGCCAGCAGCTCGTCACCGGGACGAAATCAGCCCCAGCATTTT
D gene: NA
J gene: TRBJ1-5
clone size: once
V gene: TRBV5-8

CDR3 protein: CASSLASSGDWDTQYF
CDR3 DNA: TGTGCCAGCAGCTTAGCGAGTAGCGGGGACTGGGATACGCAGTATTTT
D gene: TRBD2
J gene: TRBJ2-3
clone size: NA
V gene: TRBV7-2

CDR3 protein: CAGIAEGNTQYF
CDR3 DNA: TGTGCCGGGATTGCGGAAGGAAATACGCAGTATTTT
D gene: NA
J gene: TRBJ2-3
clone size: NA
V gene: TRBV7-9

CDR3 protein: CASSPDRVTDTQYF
CDR3 DNA: TGTGCCAGCAGCCCCGACAGGGTCACAGATACGCAGTATTTT
D gene: TRBD1
J gene: TRBJ2-3
clone size: NA
V gene: TRBV5-4

CDR3 protein: CASSEGWDGDIQYF
CDR3 DNA: TGTGCCAGCAGTGAAGGCTGGGATGGGGACATTCAGTACTTC
D gene: NA
J gene: TRBJ2-4
clone size: NA
V gene: TRBV25-1

CDR3 protein: CASSIPNTGGSGYTF
CDR3 DNA: TGTGCCAGTAGTATCCCCAATACAGGGGGCTCTGGCTACACCTTC
D gene: TRBD1
J gene: TRBJ1-2
clone size: NA
V gene: TRBV19

CDR3 protein: CASSSLGGADGYTF
CDR3 DNA: TGTGCCAGCAGTTCCCTAGGGGGCGCAGATGGCTACACCTTC
D gene: TRBD1
J gene: TRBJ1-2
clone size: NA
V gene: TRBV27

CDR3 protein: CASRPSTGNYGYTF
CDR3 DNA: TGTGCCAGCAGACCATCTACAGGGAACTATGGCTACACCTTC
D gene: NA
J gene: TRBJ1-2
clone size: NA
V gene: TRBV2

CDR3 protein: CASSGGRVGSNQPQHF
CDR3 DNA: TGTGCCAGCAGTGGGGGGCGAGTAGGAAGCAATCAGCCCCAGCATTTT
D gene: NA
J gene: TRBJ1-5
clone size: NA
V gene: TRBV27

CDR3 protein: CASSDHRDRGTTEAFF
CDR3 DNA: TGTGCCAGCAGTGACCACCGGGACAGGGGTACCACTGAAGCTTTCTTT
D gene: TRBD1
J gene: TRBJ1-1
clone size: NA
V gene: TRBV9

CDR3 protein: CASSSSGQDQFF
CDR3 DNA: TGTGCCAGCAGCTCCTCAGGACAGGACCAGTTCTTC
D gene: TRBD1
J gene: TRBJ2-1
clone size: NA
V gene: TRBV7-3

CDR3 protein: CASSLGQGGETQYF
CDR3 DNA: TGCGCCAGCAGCCTGGGACAGGGGGGAGAGACCCAGTACTTC
D gene: TRBD1
J gene: TRBJ2-5
clone size: NA
V gene: TRBV5-1

CDR3 protein: CASRMGQGVVDEQYF
CDR3 DNA: TGTGCCAGCAGGATGGGACAGGGGGTGGTCGACGAGCAGTACTTC
D gene: TRBD1
J gene: TRBJ2-7
clone size: few
V gene: TRBV6-5

CDR3 protein: CATSRWGVNEKLFF
CDR3 DNA: TGTGCCACCAGCCGATGGGGAGTTAATGAAAAACTGTTTTTT
D gene: NA
J gene: TRBJ1-4
clone size: NA
V gene: TRBV15

CDR3 protein: CASGSWGGTYNEQFF
CDR3 DNA: TGTGCCAGCGGATCGTGGGGGGGGACCTACAATGAGCAGTTCTTC
D gene: TRBD2
J gene: TRBJ2-1
clone size: NA
V gene: TRBV6-5

CDR3 protein: CASSLTVTVSGEQFF
CDR3 DNA: TGCGCCAGCAGCTTGACGGTGACCGTAAGTGGGGAGCAGTTCTTC
D gene: NA
J gene: TRBJ2-1
clone size: NA
V gene: TRBV5-1

CDR3 protein: CASSSVTDPRNYGYTF
CDR3 DNA: TGTGCCAGCAGCTCTGTGACAGACCCGAGGAACTATGGCTACACCTTC
D gene: NA
J gene: TRBJ1-2
clone size: once
V gene: TRBV7-9

CDR3 protein: CASSLAVGGGRGNEQFF
CDR3 DNA: TGTGCCAGCAGCTTAGCCGTAGGCGGGGGAAGGGGCAATGAGCAGTTCTTC
D gene: TRBD2
J gene: TRBJ2-1
clone size: NA
V gene: TRBV13

CDR3 protein: CASSTQTGSGNTIYF
CDR3 DNA: TGCGCCAGCAGCACTCAGACAGGCTCTGGAAACACCATATATTTT
D gene: NA
J gene: TRBJ1-3
clone size: NA
V gene: TRBV4-3

CDR3 protein: CASKGTGTDYEQYF
CDR3 DNA: TGTGCCAGCAAAGGGACCGGGACAGACTACGAGCAGTACTTC
D gene: TRBD1
J gene: TRBJ2-7
clone size: NA
V gene: TRBV19

CDR3 protein: CASSPRTSGGPRINNEQFF
CDR3 DNA: TGCGCCAGCAGCCCCCGGACTAGCGGGGGACCCAGAATAAACAATGAGCAGTTCTTC
D gene: TRBD2
J gene: TRBJ2-1
clone size: NA
V gene: TRBV5-1

CDR3 protein: CASSYSGGLRTEAFF
CDR3 DNA: TGTGCCAGCAGTTACTCAGGGGGTCTAAGGACTGAAGCTTTCTTT
D gene: NA
J gene: TRBJ1-1
clone size: NA
V gene: TRBV6-5

CDR3 protein: CASSYRAGGSEQYF
CDR3 DNA: TGTGCCAGCAGTTACCGGGCAGGGGGAAGCGAGCAGTACTTC
D gene: TRBD1
J gene: TRBJ2-7
clone size: NA
V gene: TRBV6-6

CDR3 protein: CASSFRQSSYEQYF
CDR3 DNA: TGTGCCAGCAGTTTCCGACAGTCCTCCTACGAGCAGTACTTC
D gene: NA
J gene: TRBJ2-7
clone size: NA
V gene: TRBV27

CDR3 protein: CASSLRQGDWGTEAFF
CDR3 DNA: TGTGCCAGCTCACTCCGACAGGGGGATTGGGGCACTGAAGCTTTCTTT
D gene: TRBD1
J gene: TRBJ1-1
clone size: NA
V gene: TRBV18

CDR3 protein: CASSTDPQGWYEQYF
CDR3 DNA: TGTGCCAGTAGTACCGACCCCCAGGGGTGGTACGAGCAGTACTTC
D gene: NA
J gene: TRBJ2-7
clone size: NA
V gene: TRBV19

CDR3 protein: CASSFGQGAQYF
CDR3 DNA: TGCGCCAGCAGTTTCGGACAGGGGGCCCAGTACTTC
D gene: TRBD1
J gene: TRBJ2-7
clone size: NA
V gene: TRBV5-1

CDR3 protein: CASSTLEGGGETQYF
CDR3 DNA: TGTGCCAGCAGCACCCTCGAGGGTGGGGGTGAGACCCAGTACTTC
D gene: NA
J gene: TRBJ2-5
clone size: NA
V gene: TRBV9

CDR3 protein: CASSPYFGNTEAFF
CDR3 DNA: TGTGCCAGCAGCCCATACTTCGGAAACACTGAAGCTTTCTTT
D gene: NA
J gene: TRBJ1-1
clone size: NA
V gene: TRBV7-8